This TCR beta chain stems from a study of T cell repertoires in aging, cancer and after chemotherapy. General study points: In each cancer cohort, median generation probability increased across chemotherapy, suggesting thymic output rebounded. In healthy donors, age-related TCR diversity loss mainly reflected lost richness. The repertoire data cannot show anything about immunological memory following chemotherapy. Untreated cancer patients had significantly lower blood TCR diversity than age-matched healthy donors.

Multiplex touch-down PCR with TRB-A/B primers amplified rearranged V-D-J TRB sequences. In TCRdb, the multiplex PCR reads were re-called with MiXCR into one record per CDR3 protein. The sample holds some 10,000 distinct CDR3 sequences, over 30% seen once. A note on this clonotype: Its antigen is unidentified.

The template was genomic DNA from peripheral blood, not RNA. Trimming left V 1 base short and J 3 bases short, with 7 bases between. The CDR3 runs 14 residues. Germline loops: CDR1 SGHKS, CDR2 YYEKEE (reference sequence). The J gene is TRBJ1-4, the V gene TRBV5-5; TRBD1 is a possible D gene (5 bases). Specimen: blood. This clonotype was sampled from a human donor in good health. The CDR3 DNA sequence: TGTGCCAGCAGCTTGATGGGGCCTAATGAAAAACTGTTTTTT. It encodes CASSLMGPNEKLFF.